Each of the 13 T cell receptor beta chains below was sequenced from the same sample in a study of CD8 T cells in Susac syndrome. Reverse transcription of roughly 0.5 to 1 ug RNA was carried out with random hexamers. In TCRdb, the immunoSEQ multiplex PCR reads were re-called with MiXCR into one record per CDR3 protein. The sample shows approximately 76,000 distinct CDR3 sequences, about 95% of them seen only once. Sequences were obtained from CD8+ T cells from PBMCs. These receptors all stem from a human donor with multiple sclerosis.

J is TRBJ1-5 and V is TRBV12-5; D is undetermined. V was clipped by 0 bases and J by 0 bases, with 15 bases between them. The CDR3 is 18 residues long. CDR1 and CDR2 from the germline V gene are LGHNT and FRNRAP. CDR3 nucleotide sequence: TGTGCTAGTGGTTTGGTAGGGTCCACGACGGATAGCAATCAGCCCCAGCATTTT. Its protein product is CASGLVGSTTDSNQPQHF.

CDR3 in amino acids: CSAYYNEQFF. As DNA, the CDR3 is TGCAGTGCCTATTACAATGAGCAGTTCTTC. This rearrangement joins TRBV20-1 to TRBJ2-1, with no clear D. V lost 6 bases, J lost 4 bases, and 4 bases lay in between. The CDR3 is 10 residues long. In germline, CDR1 is DFQATT, CDR2 SNEGSKA (reference sequence).

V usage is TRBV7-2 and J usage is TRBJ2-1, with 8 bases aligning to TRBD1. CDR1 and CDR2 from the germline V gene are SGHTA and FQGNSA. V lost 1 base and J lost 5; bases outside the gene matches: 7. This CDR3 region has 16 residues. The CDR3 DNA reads TGTGCCAGCAGCTTAGGACCAGGGGGCTTACACAATGAGCAGTTCTTC. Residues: CASSLGPGGLHNEQFF.

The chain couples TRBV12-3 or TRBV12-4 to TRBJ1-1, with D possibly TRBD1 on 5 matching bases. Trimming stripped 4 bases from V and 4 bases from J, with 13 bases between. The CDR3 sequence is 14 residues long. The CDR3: CASSSLGTGTEAFF. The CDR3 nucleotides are TGTGCCAGCAGTTCTTTAGGGACGGGCACTGAAGCTTTCTTT.

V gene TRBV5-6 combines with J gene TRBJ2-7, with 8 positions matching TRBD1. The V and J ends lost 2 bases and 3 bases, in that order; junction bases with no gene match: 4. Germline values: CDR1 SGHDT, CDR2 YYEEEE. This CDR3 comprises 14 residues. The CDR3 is CASSFRDRGYEQYF. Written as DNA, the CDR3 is TGTGCCAGCAGCTTTCGTGACAGGGGCTACGAGCAGTACTTC.

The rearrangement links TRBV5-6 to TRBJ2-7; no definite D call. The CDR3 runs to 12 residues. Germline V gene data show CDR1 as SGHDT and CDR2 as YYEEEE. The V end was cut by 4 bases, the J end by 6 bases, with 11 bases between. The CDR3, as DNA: TGTGCCAGCAGCGTCCGGGCCTCCGAGCAGTACTTC. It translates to CASSVRASEQYF.

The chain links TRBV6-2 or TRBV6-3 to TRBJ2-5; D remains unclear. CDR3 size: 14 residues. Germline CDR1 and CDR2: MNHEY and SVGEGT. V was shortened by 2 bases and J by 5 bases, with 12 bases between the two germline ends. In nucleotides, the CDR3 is TGTGCCAGCAGTTACGCTACCCTAGGGGAGACCCAGTACTTC. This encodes CASSYATLGETQYF.

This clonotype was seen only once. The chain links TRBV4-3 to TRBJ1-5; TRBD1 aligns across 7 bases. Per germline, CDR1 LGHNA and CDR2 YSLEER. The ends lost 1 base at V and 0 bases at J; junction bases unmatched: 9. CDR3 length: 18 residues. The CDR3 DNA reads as TGCGCCAGCAGCCAAGCCGGGCCAGGGGGATATAGCAATCAGCCCCAGCATTTT. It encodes CASSQAGPGGYSNQPQHF.

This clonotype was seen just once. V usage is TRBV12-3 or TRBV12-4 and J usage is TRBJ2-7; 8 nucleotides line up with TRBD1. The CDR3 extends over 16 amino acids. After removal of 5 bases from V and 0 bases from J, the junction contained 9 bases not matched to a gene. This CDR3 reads CASSLDGQGFSYEQYF. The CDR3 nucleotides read TGTGCCAGCAGTCTGGATGGACAGGGATTCTCCTACGAGCAGTACTTC.

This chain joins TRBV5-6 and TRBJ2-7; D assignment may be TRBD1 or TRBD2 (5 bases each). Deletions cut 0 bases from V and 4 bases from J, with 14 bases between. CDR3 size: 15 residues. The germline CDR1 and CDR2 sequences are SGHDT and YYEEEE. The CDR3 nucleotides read TGTGCCAGCAGCTTGGAAGGGACGGTCGCTTACGAGCAGTACTTC. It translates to CASSLEGTVAYEQYF.

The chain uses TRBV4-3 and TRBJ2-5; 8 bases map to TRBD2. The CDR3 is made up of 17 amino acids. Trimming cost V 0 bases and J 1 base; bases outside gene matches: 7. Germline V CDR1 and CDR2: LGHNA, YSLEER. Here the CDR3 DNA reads TGCGCCAGCAGCCAAGATCTGGCTAGCGGGCCCCAAGAGACCCAGTACTTC. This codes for CASSQDLASGPQETQYF.

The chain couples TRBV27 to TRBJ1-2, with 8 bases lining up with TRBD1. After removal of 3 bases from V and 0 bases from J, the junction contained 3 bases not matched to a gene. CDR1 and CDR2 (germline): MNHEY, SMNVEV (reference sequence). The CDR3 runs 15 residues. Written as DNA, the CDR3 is TGTGCCAGCAGTTTGGGACAGGACGCTAACTATGGCTACACCTTC. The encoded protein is CASSLGQDANYGYTF.

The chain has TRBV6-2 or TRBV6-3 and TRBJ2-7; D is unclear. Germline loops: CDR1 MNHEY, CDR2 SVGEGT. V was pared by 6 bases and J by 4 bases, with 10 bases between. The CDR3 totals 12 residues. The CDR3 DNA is TGTGCCAGCAGCCACGGGTCATACGAGCAGTACTTC. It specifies CASSHGSYEQYF.